This T cell receptor (beta chain) was documented in a study of cytomegalovirus exposure and HLA in healthy donors (dated by TCRdb to 2017 to 2019). Context from the whole study: An earlier analysis of under 600 of the donors reported about 290 Gb of sequence data and around 120 million unique TCR beta sequences from 150 million to 200 million T cells. A later analysis re-analyzed previously published TCR beta repertoires from approximately 700 donors and added high-resolution HLA genotyping to study TCR occurrence patterns. Genome-wide SNP genotypes for about 65% of the 666 donors were used in a later genetic analysis, which treated that subset as a discovery cohort. The later analysis used no new phenotypic data to find candidate immune exposures, relying instead on TCR beta sequences and their occurrence across donors. Among about 410 genotyped donors of the cohort, an average of approximately 240,000 unique TCR beta nucleotide sequences was sequenced per donor, of which about 18% were non-productive. Of the roughly 420 genotyped donors, roughly 80% were placed in the genetic ancestry cluster associated with self-reported Caucasian donors. To decide whether each TCR beta V gene segment behaved as functional or pseudogenic, an earlier analysis of over 500 of the donors relied on high-throughput TCR beta sequencing. Several DR-DQ haplotypes were treated as single units for association and clustering because of strong linkage in the cohort. The study aimed to test whether signatures of past pathogen exposure could be identified by cataloging public T cell receptors. All discovery cohort repertoires had been generated using a single sequencing platform. Typing coverage differed by locus: A, B, C, DRB1 and DQB1 were typed in roughly 620-630 donors, DQA1 in about 550, DPA1 in 600 to 610, and DPB1 in just under 490. High-throughput TCR immunosequencing, statistical association of individual TCRs with disease status, and machine learning were combined to predict cytomegalovirus infection status. Approximately 300 gigabases of sequencing data and around 85 million unique TCR sequences made up an early release that covered approximately 620 HLA-typed donors. Alongside the repertoire data, information on donor age, sex, ethnicity and CMV serostatus was compiled. The study used immunosequencing to profile the T cell repertoires of approximately 690 subjects and linked those repertoires to cytomegalovirus serostatus. A separate validation cohort of 100 to 150 different subjects was used in addition to the 666-subject first cohort. HLA typing covered class I and class II loci at four-digit resolution. The full study reports these points: Because HLA typing was missing for some donors at each locus, association tests included only the typed subset. The earlier analysis of a few hundred of the donors excluded roughly 16 rarely observed V segments, including chromosome 9 orphons, because counts were too low. A further reported finding was that TCR beta sequences accurately predicted the HLA-A and HLA-B alleles for most subjects in the first cohort. Compared with the approximately 670-donor mean, donors in an Asian-associated ancestry cluster had fewer N-insertions in productive TCRs, according to a later genetic analysis. The cohort was sequenced for TCR beta chains only, and without alpha or paired-chain data the features that could be detected were limited. The presence/absence analyses assumed that sequencing depth was roughly uniform across donors, and that assumption may not be true. At a false discovery rate of 0.05, a later analysis linked some 17,000 TCR beta sequences to specific HLA alleles. A later genetic analysis associated a missense DCLRE1C variant with V-gene and J-gene trimming of TCR beta chains, and an independent cohort replicated the association. A later analysis reported that several top co-occurrence clusters appeared linked to parvovirus B19, influenza, CMV and Epstein-Barr virus. The study listed approximately 150 TCR beta chains as associated with cytomegalovirus. In a later analysis, TCR association rates were found to vary across HLA loci, with the most associated TCRs seen for DRB1 alleles and the fewest for HLA-C alleles. Most TCR sequences were observed very rarely across donors, whereas some public TCRs were present in many individuals. According to the authors, the approach could potentially be generalized to other disease states and immunological phenotypes. Most CMV-associated TCR beta chains appeared to be HLA-restricted in a later analysis, and the HLA associations seemed to be driven largely by CMV exposure. Correlated functional status among segregating V segments might be attributable to linkage disequilibrium, but an unknown experimental factor could not be ruled out. An earlier analysis of several hundred of the donors showed that most TCR beta V segments appeared in productive rearrangements either about 87% or about 30% of the time, which broadly matched IMGT annotations. When HLA alleles, especially DR and DQ, strongly co-occurred, attributing TCR associations to individual alleles was difficult. For the cohort, immune exposure information was limited to CMV serostatus. The sequencing pipeline was judged likely to have produced a cluster of highly shared sequence variants as a technical artifact. A few of the identified cytomegalovirus-associated TCR beta chains were confirmed in vitro to be specific for cytomegalovirus antigens. In both the original and validation cohorts, the classifier was reported to diagnose cytomegalovirus status with high specificity and sensitivity. A later analysis found that HLA-associated TCR beta chains were more clonally expanded and had lower generation probabilities than equally common non-associated chains.

Only one count was recorded for this clone. Which antigen it targets is not known. One base away there is no much larger clone; base qualities are not given. To prepare the library, the immunoSEQ multiplex PCR assay was applied. For the multiplex PCR, a mixture combining 60 forward primers for TCR Vbeta segments and 13 reverse primers for TCR Jbeta segments was used. The CDR3 region of rearranged TCR beta genes was amplified from genomic DNA with a multiplex PCR assay. On the Illumina HiSeq System, the amplified TCR beta libraries were sequenced as 87-base-pair reads. In the source study's methods: In a later analysis, tens of millions of unique TCR beta chains were counted across the 650 to 750 repertoires, and roughly 11 million of these chains were shared by at least two donors. Raw reads were error-corrected and collapsed into unique sequences with a nearest-neighbor algorithm that merged closely related sequences to remove PCR and sequencing errors. Alignment of CDR3 sequences to IMGT reference sequences was used to assign V, D and J gene segments. For a sequence to be retained, a match of at least six nucleotides was required to both a V gene segment and a J gene segment. Rearrangements were classified as productive when the CDR3 lacked stop codons and remained in frame with V and J, and all other rearrangements were classified as non-productive. CDR3 was defined by IMGT convention, running from the second conserved V-encoded cysteine to the conserved J-encoded phenylalanine. In an earlier analysis of around 600 of the donors, sequences lacking an unambiguous match to a single V gene segment were excluded. In an earlier analysis of almost 600 of the donors, a V segment was called functional when productive rearrangements were above 56.7%, and segregating when the standard deviation between donors exceeded 5%. A statistical classification framework was built for diagnosing cytomegalovirus status from the catalog of TCR beta chain sequences. A later analysis assigned V and J genes by comparing TCR nucleotide sequences with IMGT/GENE-DB human TR gene sequences. A later analysis assigned CDR3 sequences and most-parsimonious VDJ recombination scenarios with the TCRdist pipeline. A later analysis defined each TCR beta chain by its CDR3 amino acid sequence plus V-gene family, and excluded reads lacking a unique V-gene family. To address suspected cross-contamination and a sequencing artifact, a later analysis removed several hundred highly shared, low-generation-probability nucleotide sequences. For each public chain, a later analysis derived a clonal expansion index from normalized ranks of inferred template counts within each repertoire. In a later analysis, generation probabilities were computed using a VDJ recombination model fitted to out-of-frame rearrangements, and the results were checked against IGoR. In a later analysis, TCR-TCR, TCR-HLA and TCR-CMV co-occurrence was scored with hypergeometric tests, and a repertoire-size bias correction was applied to TCR pairs. In a later analysis, false discovery rates were estimated by permuting HLA or CMV assignments 20 times. A later analysis grouped co-occurring TCRs with DBSCAN, adding TCRdist sequence similarity when clustering within HLA-allele-positive subsets. Repertoires with fewer than 30,000 or more than 120,000 public chains were left out of co-occurrence clustering, as were a handful of repertoires with anomalous nucleotide sharing. Not all clones reach the TCRdb copy of this immuneACCESS table, which keeps in-frame sequences only. Checked studies attribute under half of the gap to unresolved V genes and leave the rest unexplained. Clonal size and the V and J genes are those of that table, whereas D and trimming came from the DNA. The sample table shows 65,000 to 85,000 clones, and 70% to 85% are seen once. 2% to 3% of the sample lies in the top ten.

The cohort consisted of 666 healthy bone marrow donors. All cohort members were sampled while nominally healthy, although unrecorded immune exposures were likely present. The donor was CMV seronegative and belonged to the group of around 400 seronegative cohort members. Every donor gave a peripheral blood sample, and the peripheral blood mononuclear cells from that sample were used for TCR beta sequencing. The Qiagen DNeasy Blood Extraction Kit was used to extract genomic DNA from the blood cell samples. Material: PBMCs. This TCR came from a woman between 45 and 65 years old in good health and CMV-seronegative.

CDR3 protein: CASSLQGKLFF. The DNA is TGTGCCAGCAGCTTGCAGGGAAAACTGTTTTTT. The chain couples TRBV7-2 to TRBJ1-4; TRBD1 could be the D gene, as 5 bases match. The CDR3 spans 11 residues, from the cysteine through the phenylalanine. Only the CDR3 DNA stays, 33 bases, in frame from base 1. In the germline V gene, CDR1 corresponds to SGHTA and CDR2 to FQGNSA. V is reduced by 3 bases and J by 10 bases, leaving a spacing of 6 bases between them.